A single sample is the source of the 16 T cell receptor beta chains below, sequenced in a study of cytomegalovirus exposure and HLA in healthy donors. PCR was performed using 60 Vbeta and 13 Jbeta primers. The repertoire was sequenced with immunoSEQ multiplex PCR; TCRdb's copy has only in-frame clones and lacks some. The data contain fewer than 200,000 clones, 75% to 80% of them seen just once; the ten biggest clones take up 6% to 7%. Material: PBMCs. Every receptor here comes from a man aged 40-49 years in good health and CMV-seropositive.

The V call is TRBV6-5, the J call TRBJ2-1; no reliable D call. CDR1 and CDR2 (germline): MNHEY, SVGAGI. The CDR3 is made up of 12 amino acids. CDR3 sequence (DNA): TGTGCGACGGAGCCTAGTTACAATGAGCAGTTCTTC. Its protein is CATEPSYNEQFF.

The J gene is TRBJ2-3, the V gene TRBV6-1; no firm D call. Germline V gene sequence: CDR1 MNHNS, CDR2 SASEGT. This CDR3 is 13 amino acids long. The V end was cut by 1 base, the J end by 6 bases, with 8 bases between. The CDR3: CASSEGAVDTQYF. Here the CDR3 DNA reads TGTGCCAGCAGTGAAGGGGCCGTCGATACGCAGTATTTT.

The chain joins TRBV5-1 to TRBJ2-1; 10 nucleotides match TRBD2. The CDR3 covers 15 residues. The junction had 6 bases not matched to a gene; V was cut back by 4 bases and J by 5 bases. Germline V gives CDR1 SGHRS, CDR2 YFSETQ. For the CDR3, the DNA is TGCGCCAGCAGCCACACTAGCGGGATCGACAATGAGCAGTTCTTC. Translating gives CASSHTSGIDNEQFF.

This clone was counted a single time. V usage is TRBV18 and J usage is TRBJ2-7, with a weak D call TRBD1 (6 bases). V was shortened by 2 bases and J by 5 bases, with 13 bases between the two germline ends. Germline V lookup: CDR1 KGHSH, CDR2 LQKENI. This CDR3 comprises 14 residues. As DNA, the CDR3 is TGTGCCAGCTCACCAGTGGCAGGGGATAACGAGCAGTACTTC. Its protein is CASSPVAGDNEQYF.

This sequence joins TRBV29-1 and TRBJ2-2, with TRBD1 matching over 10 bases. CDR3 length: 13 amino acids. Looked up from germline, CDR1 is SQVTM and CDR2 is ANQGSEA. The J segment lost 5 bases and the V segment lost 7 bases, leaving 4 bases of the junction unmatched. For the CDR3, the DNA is TGCAGCGCTGACAGGGGGCATACCGGGGAGCTGTTTTTT. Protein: CSADRGHTGELFF.

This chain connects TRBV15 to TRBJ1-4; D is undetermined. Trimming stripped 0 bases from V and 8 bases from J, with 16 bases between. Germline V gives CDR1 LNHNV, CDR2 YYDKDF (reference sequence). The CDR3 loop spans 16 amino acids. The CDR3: CATSRDLGRWEEKLFF. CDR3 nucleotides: TGTGCCACCAGCAGAGACCTCGGCAGATGGGAGGAAAAACTGTTTTTT.

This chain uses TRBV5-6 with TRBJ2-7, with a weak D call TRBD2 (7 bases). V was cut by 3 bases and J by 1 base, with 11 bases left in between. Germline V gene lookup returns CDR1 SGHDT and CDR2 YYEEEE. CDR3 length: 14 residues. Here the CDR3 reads CASSSGGASYEQYF. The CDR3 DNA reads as TGTGCCAGCAGCTCTGGGGGGGCTTCCTACGAGCAGTACTTC.

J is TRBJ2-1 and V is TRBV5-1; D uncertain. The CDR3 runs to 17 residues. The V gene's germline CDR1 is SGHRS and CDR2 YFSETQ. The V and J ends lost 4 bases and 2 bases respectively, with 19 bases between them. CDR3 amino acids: CASSPMPTGSPYNEQFF. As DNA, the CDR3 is TGCGCCAGCAGCCCGATGCCGACTGGTAGCCCCTACAATGAGCAGTTCTTC.

The CDR3 DNA follows: TGTGCCTGGAGTTCTTATCGCTTCTCGGCCGGGAACACCATATATTTT. Translating gives CAWSSYRFSAGNTIYF. The chain recombines TRBV30 with TRBJ1-3; D unresolved. V was clipped by 2 bases and J by 7 bases, with 21 bases between them. The CDR3 has 16 residues. The germline gives CDR1 GTSNPN, CDR2 SVGIG (reference sequence).

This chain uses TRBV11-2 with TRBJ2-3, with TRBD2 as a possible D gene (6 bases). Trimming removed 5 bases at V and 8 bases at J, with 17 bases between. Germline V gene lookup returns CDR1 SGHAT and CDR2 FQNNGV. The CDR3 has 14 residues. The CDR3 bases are TGTGCCAGCAGCCCGGCGGGACCGCGGGGTACGCAGTATTTT. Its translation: CASSPAGPRGTQYF.

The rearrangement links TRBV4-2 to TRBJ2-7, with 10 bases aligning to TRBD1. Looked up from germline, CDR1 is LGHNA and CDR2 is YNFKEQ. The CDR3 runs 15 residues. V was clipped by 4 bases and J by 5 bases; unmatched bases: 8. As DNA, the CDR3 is TGTGCCAGCAGCCCAGGGGGACAGGGGATCCACGAGCAGTACTTC. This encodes CASSPGGQGIHEQYF.

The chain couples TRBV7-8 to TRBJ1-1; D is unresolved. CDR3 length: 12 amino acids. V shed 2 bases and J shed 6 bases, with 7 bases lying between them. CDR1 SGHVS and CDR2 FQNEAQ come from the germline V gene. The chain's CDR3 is CASSLKLAEAFF. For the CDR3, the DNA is TGTGCCAGCAGCTTAAAGCTGGCTGAAGCTTTCTTT.

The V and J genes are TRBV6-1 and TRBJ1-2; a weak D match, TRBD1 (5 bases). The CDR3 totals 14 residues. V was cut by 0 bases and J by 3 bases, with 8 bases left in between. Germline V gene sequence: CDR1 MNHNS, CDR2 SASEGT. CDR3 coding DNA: TGTGCCAGCAGTGAAGCAGGAGGGGACTATGGCTACACCTTC. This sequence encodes CASSEAGGDYGYTF.

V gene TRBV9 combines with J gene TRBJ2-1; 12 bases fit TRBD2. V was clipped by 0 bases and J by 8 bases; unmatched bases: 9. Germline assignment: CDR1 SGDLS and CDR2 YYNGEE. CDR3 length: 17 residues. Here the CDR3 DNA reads TGTGCCAGCAGCGTAGTACCTAGCGGGAGGGGGAGGGATGAGCAGTTCTTC. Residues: CASSVVPSGRGRDEQFF.

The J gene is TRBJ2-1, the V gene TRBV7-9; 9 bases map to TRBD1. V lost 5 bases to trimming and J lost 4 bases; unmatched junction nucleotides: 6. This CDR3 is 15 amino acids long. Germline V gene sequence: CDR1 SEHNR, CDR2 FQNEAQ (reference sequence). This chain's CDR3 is CASSQGQGLYNEQFF. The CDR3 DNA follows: TGTGCCAGCAGCCAGGGACAGGGTCTTTACAATGAGCAGTTCTTC.

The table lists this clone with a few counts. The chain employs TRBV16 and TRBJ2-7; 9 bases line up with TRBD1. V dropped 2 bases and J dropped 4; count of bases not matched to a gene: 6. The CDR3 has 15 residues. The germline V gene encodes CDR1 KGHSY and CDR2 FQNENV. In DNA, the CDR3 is TGTGCCAGCAGCCAAGTTGGGACAGGGCTTTACGAGCAGTACTTC. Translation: CASSQVGTGLYEQYF.